Below are 12 T cell receptor beta chains sequenced from a single sample in a study of T cell changes during pregnancy in multiple sclerosis. TCRdb's copy holds only in-frame clones and misses some; the assay was immunoSEQ multiplex PCR. The table has 90,000 to 120,000 clones, roughly 90% seen once. The starting material was peripheral blood, obtained in the third trimester of pregnancy. The receptors come from a female donor in good health, enrolled as a control in a pregnancy study.

This sequence joins TRBV9 and TRBJ1-5; D call uncertain. The CDR3 consists of 14 residues. The germline gives CDR1 SGDLS, CDR2 YYNGEE. V gave up 2 bases and J gave up 0 bases, with 6 bases separating them. This CDR3 reads CASSVSSSNQPQHF. The CDR3 DNA sequence: TGTGCCAGCAGCGTCTCCAGTAGCAATCAGCCCCAGCATTTT.

V is TRBV6-5 and J is TRBJ2-7; the match to TRBD1 covers 7 bases. Germline loops: CDR1 MNHEY, CDR2 SVGAGI. V lost 3 bases to trimming and J lost 3 bases; unmatched junction nucleotides: 5. The CDR3 is made up of 14 amino acids. This chain's CDR3 is CASSYRDRFYEQYF. The CDR3, as DNA: TGTGCCAGCAGTTATCGGGACAGATTCTACGAGCAGTACTTC.

This chain joins TRBV11-2 and TRBJ1-5; possibly TRBD1 for D (6 bases). The CDR3 sequence is 17 residues long. Germline V gene sequence: CDR1 SGHAT, CDR2 FQNNGV. The V and J ends lost 2 bases and 4 bases respectively, with 18 bases between them. The CDR3 DNA follows: TGTGCCAGCAGCTTAAGTGGCAGGGGCTTAGGGAATCAGCCCCAGCATTTT. Its protein is CASSLSGRGLGNQPQHF.

The V call is TRBV7-9, the J call TRBJ2-5; a possible D gene is TRBD2 (7 bases). CDR1 is SEHNR and CDR2 is FQNEAQ in the germline V gene (reference sequence). The CDR3 is made up of 16 amino acids. Trimming stripped 3 bases from V and 5 bases from J, with 19 bases between. CDR3 sequence: CASSFGRGARRETQYF. CDR3 in DNA: TGTGCCAGCAGCTTTGGACGGGGGGCTCGGCGGGAGACCCAGTACTTC. The full variable domain, completed using reference TRBV7-9 and TRBJ2-5, is DTGVSQNPRHKITKRGQNVTFRCDPISEHNRLYWYRQTLGQGPEFLTYFQNEAQLEKSRLLSDRFSAERPKGSFSTLEIQRTEQGDSAMYLCASSFGRGARRETQYFGPGTRLLVL.

V usage is TRBV19 and J usage is TRBJ2-7; possible D gene TRBD1, 5 bases. V lost 0 bases to trimming and J lost 3 bases, with 9 bases between them. The CDR3 spans 14 residues. Germline CDR1 LNHDA, CDR2 SQIVND (reference sequence). This CDR3 reads CASSIEDTDYEQYF. Written as DNA, the CDR3 is TGTGCCAGTAGTATAGAGGACACAGACTACGAGCAGTACTTC.

This chain uses TRBV6-5 with TRBJ1-3; D might be TRBD1 (5 bases). The CDR3 spans 15 residues. V was cut by 0 bases and J by 4 bases, with 10 bases left in between. From germline, CDR1 is MNHEY and CDR2 SVGAGI. Here the CDR3 DNA reads TGTGCCAGCAGTTACTCGGGGCTTAGGGGAAACACCATATATTTT. This sequence encodes CASSYSGLRGNTIYF.

The V gene is TRBV5-1, the J gene TRBJ2-1; 7 nucleotides align to TRBD2. This CDR3 has 19 residues. Trimming removed 2 bases from V and 3 bases from J; junction bases left unmatched: 17. CDR1 and CDR2 (germline): SGHRS, YFSETQ. The CDR3, as DNA: TGCGCCAGCAGCTTCGACAGCGGGGCCGCCGGGTCTCGCTACAATGAGCAGTTCTTC. It codes for CASSFDSGAAGSRYNEQFF.

The CDR3 nucleotides are TGTGCCAGCAGTTTCCCGGGACAGCACACTGAAGCTTTCTTT. Encoded protein: CASSFPGQHTEAFF. The chain has TRBV27 and TRBJ1-1, with 7 bases fitting TRBD1. Germline V gives CDR1 MNHEY, CDR2 SMNVEV (reference sequence). The CDR3 is 14 residues long. J lost 3 bases, V lost 3 bases, and 4 bases had no gene match.

The CDR3 region is CASSQEGGGPETQYF. The CDR3 nucleotides read TGTGCCAGCAGCCAAGAAGGGGGGGGCCCCGAGACCCAGTACTTC. The genes are TRBV5-4 and TRBJ2-5; weak D call: TRBD2 (7 bases). The CDR3 runs 15 residues. With 4 bases removed from V and 5 bases from J, the gap between germline ends came to 18 bases. Germline CDR1 SGHNT, CDR2 YYREEE (reference sequence).

The CDR3 spells CAWSADRGSHYEQYF. The CDR3 nucleotides are TGTGCCTGGAGTGCAGACAGGGGGAGTCACTACGAGCAGTACTTC. V usage is TRBV30 and J usage is TRBJ2-7; 9 nucleotides align to TRBD1. Germline V lookup: CDR1 GTSNPN, CDR2 SVGIG (reference sequence). J gave up 3 bases and V 1 base, and 7 bases lay outside the gene matches. The CDR3 totals 15 residues. Together with reference TRBV30 and TRBJ2-7, the CDR3 gives the full variable domain: SQTIHQWPATLVQPVGSPLSLECTVEGTSNPNLYWYRQAAGRGLQLLFYSVGIGQISSEVPQNLSASRPQDRQFILSSKKLLLSDSGFYLCAWSADRGSHYEQYFGPGTRLTVT.

This rearrangement joins TRBV7-3 to TRBJ2-1; 8 nucleotides agree with TRBD2. Losses at the gene ends were 5 bases for V and 9 bases for J; bases not matched to a gene: 15. This CDR3 has 16 residues. The germline V gene has CDR1 SGHTA and CDR2 FQGTGA. As DNA, the CDR3 is TGTGCCAGCAGCCCCCCGCCCACGGGGGGGCCGAGTGAGCAGTTCTTC. Amino acid sequence: CASSPPPTGGPSEQFF.

This rearrangement joins TRBV5-1 to TRBJ2-3, with D perhaps matching TRBD2 (5 bases). The CDR3 length is 14 residues. Trimming took off 4 bases at V and 3 bases at J, with 12 bases between the two ends. Germline V lookup: CDR1 SGHRS, CDR2 YFSETQ. CDR3 bases: TGCGCCAGCAGCAAGATGGACTCAACAGATACGCAGTATTTT. Its protein product is CASSKMDSTDTQYF.